Each of the 10 T cell receptor beta chains below was sequenced from the same sample in a study of OX40 agonist ivuxolimab in advanced cancers. Library preparation used the immunoSEQ multiplex PCR assay. The immuneACCESS repertoire file appears here via TCRdb, limited to in-frame rearrangements. These files lack a portion of the clones; in checked studies, under half of the deficit traces to unresolved V genes, and the cause of the others is not known. This sample holds fewer than 90,000 clones; approximately 86% were observed only once. Clones ranked in the top ten supply 2% to 3% of the sample. Sequencing used CD4+ or CD8+ T cells sorted from blood, obtained in a trial of the OX40 agonist ivuxolimab. These receptor sequences come from an adult with an advanced solid tumor such as melanoma, head and neck, liver or kidney cancer.

The chain combines TRBV11-3 with TRBJ1-2, with D hard to call. Germline CDR1 and CDR2: SGHNT and YENEEA. The V and J ends lost 0 bases and 4 bases respectively, with 12 bases between them. The CDR3 is 15 residues long. CDR3 region: CASSLDAHLPYGYTF. The CDR3 DNA reads TGTGCCAGCAGCTTAGATGCACACCTTCCCTATGGCTACACCTTC.

The chain employs TRBV14 and TRBJ2-5; D gene ambiguous. The CDR3 is made up of 17 amino acids. Trimming removed 2 bases from V and 4 bases from J, with 20 bases in between. Germline lookup yields CDR1 SGHDN and CDR2 FVKESK. CDR3 bases: TGTGCCAGCAGCCAACATCCCGTACCTTACAGAGGAGAGACCCAGTACTTC. It is translated as CASSQHPVPYRGETQYF. Complete variable domain (other parts from reference TRBV14 and TRBJ2-5): EAGVTQFPSHSVIEKGQTVTLRCDPISGHDNLYWYRRVMGKEIKFLLHFVKESKQDESGMPNNRFLAERTGGTYSTLKVQPAELEDSGVYFCASSQHPVPYRGETQYFGPGTRLLVL.

This clone has a single count. V and J are TRBV5-4 and TRBJ2-3; 14 nucleotides line up with TRBD2. The CDR3 has 17 amino acids. CDR1 is SGHNT, CDR2 YYREEE, per germline (reference sequence). Trimming took 6 bases from V and 2 from J; bases not matched to a gene: 8. CDR3 DNA sequence: TGTGCCAGCACCGCAGGACTAGCGGGGGGAAACACAGATACGCAGTATTTT. Its protein is CASTAGLAGGNTDTQYF.

The CDR3 nucleotides are TGTGCCAGTAGCGGTCGAAGGAGTTGGGATCAGCCCCAGCATTTT. Translation gives CASSGRRSWDQPQHF. The V gene is TRBV19, the J gene TRBJ1-5; D call uncertain. The germline V gene has CDR1 LNHDA and CDR2 SQIVND (reference sequence). The V end was cut by 6 bases, the J end by 5 bases, with 17 bases between. The CDR3 length is 15 residues. Supplemented by reference TRBV19 and TRBJ1-5, the full variable domain reads DGGITQSPKYLFRKEGQNVTLSCEQNLNHDAMYWYRQDPGQGLRLIYYSQIVNDFQKGDIAEGYSVSREKKESFPLTVTSAQKNPTAFYLCASSGRRSWDQPQHFGDGTRLSIL.

The CDR3 DNA is TGTGCCAGCAGTTCCATCTTCGAGCAGTACTTC. As protein: CASSSIFEQYF. This rearrangement joins TRBV6-6 to TRBJ2-7, with D unresolved. CDR1 and CDR2 (germline): MNHNY, SVGAGI (reference sequence). The CDR3 has 11 amino acids. V lost 4 bases to trimming and J lost 6 bases, with 7 bases between them.

The V and J genes are TRBV7-9 and TRBJ2-2; maybe TRBD2 (7 bases). Trimming stripped 6 bases from V and 4 bases from J, with 15 bases between. Germline CDR1 SEHNR, CDR2 FQNEAQ (reference sequence). CDR3 size: 15 residues. The CDR3 coding sequence is TGTGCCAGCAGATTAACGGGGGGCGTCACCGGGGAGCTGTTTTTT. Its protein is CASRLTGGVTGELFF.

The chain joins TRBV6-8 to TRBJ1-1; D unresolved. Trimming removed 6 bases at V and 6 bases at J, with 14 bases between. Germline values: CDR1 MNHGY, CDR2 SAAAGT. This CDR3 has 13 amino acids. This CDR3 is CASSPAGLSEAFF. CDR3 DNA: TGTGCCAGCAGCCCGGCTGGGTTGTCTGAAGCTTTCTTT.

This clone was seen a few times. V is TRBV2 and J is TRBJ1-6, with unresolved D. The CDR3 length is 13 residues. V was cut by 5 bases and J by 8 bases, with 10 bases left in between. Germline CDR1 is SNHLY and CDR2 is FYNNEI. CDR3 in amino acids: CASSQAVYSPLHF. The CDR3, as DNA: TGTGCCAGCAGTCAGGCTGTTTATTCACCCCTCCACTTT.

This chain connects TRBV4-1 to TRBJ1-2; D is undetermined. Germline assignment: CDR1 MGHRA and CDR2 YSYEKL. V lost 1 base and J 2 bases, leaving 14 bases between the germline ends. CDR3 length: 16 amino acids. CDR3 in DNA: TGCGCCAGCAGCCAAGGCCCGGCCGCTACAAACTATGGCTACACCTTC. As protein: CASSQGPAATNYGYTF.

The rearrangement joins TRBV5-1 to TRBJ1-4; maybe TRBD1 (6 bases). This CDR3 is built from 15 residues. V was trimmed by 4 bases and J by 0 bases, leaving 10 bases between them. Germline-derived CDR1 and CDR2 are SGHRS and YFSETQ. CDR3 region: CASSGDIATNEKLFF. The CDR3, as DNA: TGCGCCAGCAGCGGGGACATTGCAACTAATGAAAAACTGTTTTTT.